The present TCR beta chain was sequenced within a study of blood T cells in healthy people across ages. Whole-study context: Template switching picked up about one barcoded beta molecule for each two T cells.

Combining a sample-barcoded 5' primer with a J-beta primer mix, a second PCR ran for roughly 7 to 11 cycles. Every cDNA was tagged by a template-switch adaptor with 12 random nucleotides. TCRdb re-analysed the 5' RACE reads in MiXCR, keeping a single row per CDR3 protein. The profile shows 800,000 to 950,000 distinct CDR3 sequences, under 50% of them singletons. Per-sample yields of isolated PBMCs were at least 6 million. This clonotype came up a few times. This TCR was recovered from a man aged 25-40 years in good health. The sequenced sample was blood.

The DNA for the CDR3 is TGTGCCAGCCGCCCCGAAGGACTAGCGGACATTCAGTACTTC. Translation gives CASRPEGLADIQYF. The V and J genes are TRBV6-2 or TRBV6-3 and TRBJ2-4; 10 bases line up with TRBD2. J was trimmed by 8 bases and V by 8 bases; bases with no gene match: 9. This CDR3 has 14 amino acids. Germline loops: CDR1 MNHEY, CDR2 SVGEGT.